The 12 T cell receptor beta chains presented below share a single source sample, sequenced in a study of vaccination and CD4 T cells after COVID-19 (dated by TCRdb to between 2020 and 2023). These receptors have no identified antigens. What the treatment or condition label conveys for this sample: 10-day PBMC culture with coronavirus spike peptide pools or control peptides (ViraFEST assay). The library was generated by PCR. The reads were generated on an Illumina iSeq 100. TCR sequencing of DNA from cultured CD4+ T cells used the Oncomine TCR Beta short-read assay at the Johns Hopkins FTIC core. Using fastp at Q25 and MiXCR, TCRdb reprocessed the public reads and kept productive beta chains. Every CDR3 protein is listed once, alongside the most common genes and DNA of its rows. The sample table records about 19,000 distinct CDR3 sequences; 40% to 60% of these occur just once. The leading ten clones occupy roughly 10% of the sample.

The sample was CD4+ T cells from blood, cultured in vitro, taken before SARS-CoV-2 vaccination. All receptors come from a human donor who had recovered from COVID-19.

This clonotype showed up just a few times. The chain employs TRBV21-1 and TRBJ1-3. TRBV21-1 corresponds to a pseudogene. The CDR3 length is 15 residues. The CDR3 here is CASTTPLPRYHTIYF. The CDR3 DNA is TGTGCCAGCACAACACCGCTTCCCAGGTACCACACCATATATTTT.

Only a few counts were recorded for this clonotype. This chain uses TRBV2 with TRBJ1-5; 9 bases fit TRBD1. The CDR3 consists of 17 residues. The germline gives CDR1 SNHLY, CDR2 FYNNEI. Trimming cost V 6 bases and J 0 bases; bases outside gene matches: 9. CDR3 sequence: CASRGTGSKYSNQPQHF. The CDR3 region has the DNA TGTGCCAGCAGGGGGACAGGGAGCAAGTATAGCAATCAGCCCCAGCATTTT. The variable domain in full, completed from reference TRBV2 and TRBJ1-5, reads EPEVTQTPSHQVTQMGQEVILRCVPISNHLYFYWYRQILGQKVEFLVSFYNNEISEKSEIFDDQFSVERPDGSNFTLKIRSTKLEDSAMYFCASRGTGSKYSNQPQHFGDGTRLSIL.

This rearrangement joins TRBV27 to TRBJ1-2, with D unresolved. There are 13 residues in the CDR3. Germline V gives CDR1 MNHEY, CDR2 SMNVEV (reference sequence). The V end lost 3 bases, the J end lost 8 bases, and 13 bases lay between the germline ends. The CDR3 loop reads CASSFISSWGYTF. The CDR3, as DNA: TGTGCCAGCAGTTTTATTTCTTCGTGGGGCTACACCTTC.

The rearrangement uses TRBV27 and TRBJ2-5; 8 nucleotides align to TRBD2. The junction had 9 bases not matched to a gene; V was cut back by 8 bases and J by 7 bases. This CDR3 has 13 residues. The V gene's germline CDR1 is MNHEY and CDR2 SMNVEV (reference sequence). This CDR3 is CASSKRERGTQYF. CDR3 in DNA: TGTGCCAGCTCTAAGCGGGAGAGAGGGACCCAGTACTTC.

The rearrangement uses TRBV27 and TRBJ2-7, with D perhaps TRBD2 (6 bases). This CDR3 spans 15 amino acids. The V end was cut by 10 bases, the J end by 1 base, with 20 bases between. Germline CDR1 MNHEY, CDR2 SMNVEV (reference sequence). The CDR3 reads CATSRAGSKSYEQYF. As DNA, the CDR3 is TGTGCCACCTCAAGGGCCGGGAGTAAGTCCTACGAGCAGTACTTC.

V usage is TRBV7-2 and J usage is TRBJ2-5, with 10 bases lining up with TRBD2. CDR1 is SGHTA, CDR2 FQGNSA, per germline. The CDR3 covers 20 residues. Trimming removed 1 base from V and 1 base from J; junction bases left unmatched: 15. The CDR3 loop reads CASSLGALAGVIGLQETQYF. The CDR3 region has the DNA TGTGCCAGCAGCTTAGGGGCGCTAGCGGGAGTTATAGGGCTCCAAGAGACCCAGTACTTC. The full variable domain, its missing parts supplied by reference TRBV7-2 and TRBJ2-5, is GAGVSQSPSNKVTEKGKDVELRCDPISGHTALYWYRQSLGQGLEFLIYFQGNSAPDKSGLPSDRFSAERTGGSVSTLTIQRTQQEDSAVYLCASSLGALAGVIGLQETQYFGPGTRLLVL.

The chain carries TRBV20-1 and TRBJ2-3; D uncertain. V was clipped by 3 bases and J by 0 bases, with 10 bases between them. Germline lookup yields CDR1 DFQATT and CDR2 SNEGSKA (reference sequence). This CDR3 contains 14 residues. CDR3 DNA sequence: TGCAGTGCTAGTTCAGCTTCCAGCACAGATACGCAGTATTTT. Translating gives CSASSASSTDTQYF.

The chain carries TRBV6-2 or TRBV6-3 and TRBJ1-5, with 8 positions matching TRBD1. V lost 4 bases to trimming and J lost 2 bases; unmatched junction nucleotides: 19. The CDR3 is made up of 20 amino acids. CDR1 and CDR2 from the germline V gene are MNHEY and SVGEGT. The CDR3 sequence is CASSSKWTGFPESRNQPQHF. The CDR3 DNA reads TGTGCCAGCAGTTCTAAGTGGACAGGGTTTCCGGAATCGCGCAATCAGCCCCAGCATTTT.

The rearrangement uses TRBV21-1 and TRBJ2-5; whether TRBD1, the table's D call, matches the DNA was not checked. TRBV21-1 is a known pseudogene. The CDR3 totals 16 residues. This CDR3 reads CASSPRGPTGVETQYF. The CDR3 nucleotides read TGTGCCAGCAGCCCTAGGGGTCCAACAGGGGTGGAGACCCAGTACTTC.

CDR3 DNA sequence: TGTGCCACCAGCAGAGATCGGTTGGGACAGGGGGCAAGTGAGCAGTTCTTC. Translating it yields CATSRDRLGQGASEQFF. This chain joins TRBV15 and TRBJ2-1, with 12 positions matching TRBD1. Per germline, CDR1 LNHNV and CDR2 YYDKDF (reference sequence). The CDR3 is 17 residues long. Losses at the gene ends were 0 bases for V and 9 bases for J; bases not matched to a gene: 9.

This clonotype was found a few times. V and J are TRBV28 and TRBJ1-2; possibly TRBD1 for D (5 bases). This CDR3 contains 14 residues. Germline CDR1 reads MDHEN; CDR2 reads SYDVKM. V lost 4 bases, J lost 4 bases, and 13 bases lay in between. The CDR3 spells CASSSSGTSYGYTF. The CDR3 bases are TGTGCCAGCAGTTCTTCCGGGACTTCCTATGGCTACACCTTC.

V gene TRBV6-2 or TRBV6-3 combines with J gene TRBJ2-5; TRBD2 agrees at 9 bases. V shed 6 bases and J 5 bases; nucleotides not matched to a gene: 10. In germline, CDR1 is MNHEY, CDR2 SVGEGT. This CDR3 has 15 residues. In DNA form, the CDR3 reads TGTGCCAGCAGGGCTAGCGGGACACCTTTGGAGACCCAGTACTTC. Its protein is CASRASGTPLETQYF.